The 16 T cell receptor beta chains reported below all come from one sample, sequenced in a study of identical twins. Each CDR3 protein gets one entry after TCRdb re-called the 5' RACE reads with MiXCR. The sample has approximately 490,000 distinct CDR3 sequences, around 22% seen once; the top ten hold 0.45% to 0.5%. This sample also appeared in a second study, on yellow fever vaccine responses in identical twins.

The material sequenced was CD4+ T cells sorted from blood. These receptor sequences come from a woman aged 18-30 years in good health.

This rearrangement joins TRBV9 to TRBJ1-3; D is unclear. Germline CDR1 reads SGDLS; CDR2 reads YYNGEE. This CDR3 is built from 16 residues. Trimming cost V 0 bases and J 0 bases, with 10 bases left between them. CDR3 amino acids: CASSVAPTSSGNTIYF. The CDR3, as DNA: TGTGCCAGCAGCGTAGCTCCAACAAGCTCTGGAAACACCATATATTTT.

The sample holds many counts of this clonotype. This sequence joins TRBV7-6 and TRBJ2-2, with a tentative D call TRBD1 (6 bases). This CDR3 has 16 amino acids. Germline loops: CDR1 SGHVS, CDR2 FNYEAQ. Trimming pared 1 base from V and 3 bases from J, leaving 12 bases between. CDR3 loop: CASSLVGQGYTGELFF. In DNA form, the CDR3 reads TGTGCCAGCAGCTTAGTAGGCCAGGGGTACACCGGGGAGCTGTTTTTT. Full variable domain (rest looked up from reference TRBV7-6 and TRBJ2-2): GAGVSQSPRYKVTKRGQDVALRCDPISGHVSLYWYRQALGQGPEFLTYFNYEAQQDKSGLPNDRFSAERPEGSISTLTIQRTEQRDSAMYRCASSLVGQGYTGELFFGEGSRLTVL.

The chain has TRBV6-5 and TRBJ2-7; D possibly corresponds to TRBD2 (6 bases). The ends were cut back, 2 bases at V and 3 bases at J, with 11 bases in the middle. The CDR3 is 14 amino acids. Germline assignment: CDR1 MNHEY and CDR2 SVGAGI. The CDR3 reads CASSYIAVNYEQYF. The CDR3 DNA follows: TGTGCCAGCAGTTACATAGCGGTGAACTACGAGCAGTACTTC.

This clonotype was found a few times. The V and J genes are TRBV4-1 and TRBJ2-1, with 7 bases identical to TRBD1. The germline gives CDR1 MGHRA, CDR2 YSYEKL. Losses at the gene ends were 0 bases for V and 4 bases for J; bases not matched to a gene: 6. The CDR3 length is 16 residues. CDR3 amino acids: CASSQDRTGVYNEQFF. The CDR3 DNA reads TGCGCCAGCAGCCAAGATAGAACAGGGGTTTACAATGAGCAGTTCTTC.

V is TRBV14 and J is TRBJ1-1; weak D call: TRBD1 (6 bases). Trimming removed 0 bases from V and 11 bases from J, with 16 bases in between. The V gene's germline CDR1 is SGHDN and CDR2 FVKESK. This CDR3 contains 14 residues. CDR3 bases: TGTGCCAGCAGCCAAGATTGGGGGGCCCGAAAGGCTTTCTTT. Protein product: CASSQDWGARKAFF.

This clonotype was counted a few times. The chain couples TRBV7-6 to TRBJ2-7; possibly TRBD2 for D (6 bases). The germline gives CDR1 SGHVS, CDR2 FNYEAQ. V gave up 5 bases and J gave up 6 bases, with 17 bases separating them. The CDR3 has 14 amino acids. This CDR3 reads CASSPRDSPIEQYF. Written as DNA, the CDR3 is TGTGCCAGCAGCCCTAGGGACTCTCCCATCGAGCAGTACTTC. The full variable domain, in which reference TRBV7-6 and TRBJ2-7 provide the parts outside the CDR3, is GAGVSQSPRYKVTKRGQDVALRCDPISGHVSLYWYRQALGQGPEFLTYFNYEAQQDKSGLPNDRFSAERPEGSISTLTIQRTEQRDSAMYRCASSPRDSPIEQYFGPGTRLTVT.

This clonotype was seen a few times. This rearrangement joins TRBV20-1 to TRBJ1-3, with D perhaps TRBD1 (5 bases). Trimming pared 3 bases from V and 3 bases from J, leaving 9 bases between. The CDR3 sequence is 13 residues long. Germline V lookup: CDR1 DFQATT, CDR2 SNEGSKA (reference sequence). The CDR3 sequence is CSASGQGGNTIYF. As DNA, the CDR3 is TGCAGTGCTAGCGGACAAGGTGGAAACACCATATATTTT.

The chain uses TRBV20-1 and TRBJ2-1; 10 positions match TRBD2. V was pared by 4 bases and J by 7 bases, with 10 bases of the junction left unmatched. The CDR3 is 15 amino acids. CDR1 and CDR2 (germline): DFQATT, SNEGSKA (reference sequence). The chain's CDR3 is CSATMGSGRRNEQFF. The CDR3 nucleotides are TGCAGTGCTACTATGGGTAGCGGGAGGAGAAATGAGCAGTTCTTC.

This sequence joins TRBV12-3 or TRBV12-4 and TRBJ1-1, with D uncertain. The CDR3 is made up of 13 amino acids. V gave up 6 bases and J gave up 4 bases, with 12 bases separating them. CDR3 loop: CASSYLTGTEAFF. DNA for the CDR3: TGTGCCAGCAGCTATCTGACGGGCACTGAAGCTTTCTTT.

The rearrangement joins TRBV3-1 to TRBJ2-5; 7 nucleotides align to TRBD1. This CDR3 contains 14 residues. Trimming took 3 bases from V and 2 from J; bases not matched to a gene: 3. The germline V gene encodes CDR1 LGHDT and CDR2 YNNKEL (reference sequence). CDR3 residues: CASSHRTGQETQYF. CDR3 bases: TGTGCCAGCAGCCATCGGACAGGTCAAGAGACCCAGTACTTC.

The chain carries TRBV10-3 and TRBJ2-7; D may be TRBD1 (5 bases). The germline V gene has CDR1 ENHRY and CDR2 SYGVKD. The CDR3 has 12 amino acids. Trimming shortened V by 3 bases and J by 6 bases, and 9 bases separated the two germline ends. CDR3 sequence (DNA): TGTGCCATCAGTGAAAAGGGGCTCGAGCAGTACGTC. Translated: CAISEKGLEQYV.

In this sample, this clonotype turned up a few times. J is TRBJ2-3 and V is TRBV20-1, with D perhaps matching TRBD2 (6 bases). Germline assignment: CDR1 DFQATT and CDR2 SNEGSKA (reference sequence). CDR3 size: 14 residues. The ends were cut back, 6 bases at V and 0 bases at J, with 13 bases in the middle. Here the CDR3 DNA reads TGCAGTGCCCCGTTTGGGACTAGCACAGATACGCAGTATTTT. It encodes CSAPFGTSTDTQYF.

This sequence joins TRBV28 and TRBJ1-2; D not resolved. Germline values: CDR1 MDHEN, CDR2 SYDVKM. The CDR3 runs to 14 residues. V lost 0 bases and J 7 bases, leaving 12 bases between the germline ends. The CDR3 nucleotides are TGTGCCAGCAGTTTATGGGAAGGGAGAGGTGGCTACACCTTC. This encodes CASSLWEGRGGYTF.

V gene TRBV9 combines with J gene TRBJ2-7; a possible D gene is TRBD1 (5 bases). CDR3 length: 14 residues. Trimming took off 4 bases at V and 2 bases at J, with 13 bases between the two ends. Germline loops: CDR1 SGDLS, CDR2 YYNGEE. The CDR3 DNA is TGTGCCAGCAGCCCAGGGATTACCCCCTACGAGCAGTACTTC. Its translation is CASSPGITPYEQYF.

The V and J genes are TRBV20-1 and TRBJ2-7; 9 nucleotides match TRBD1. The CDR3 sequence is 14 residues long. In germline, CDR1 is DFQATT, CDR2 SNEGSKA (reference sequence). V shed 3 bases, J shed 3 bases, and the junction held 6 bases outside the gene matches. The CDR3 spells CSARGQGIRYEQYF. Here the CDR3 DNA reads TGCAGTGCTAGGGGACAGGGAATACGCTACGAGCAGTACTTC.

This clonotype was picked up a small number of times. The V call is TRBV20-1, the J call TRBJ2-7; possible D gene TRBD2, 7 bases. This CDR3 is 13 amino acids long. Per the germline V gene, CDR1 is DFQATT and CDR2 is SNEGSKA (reference sequence). V lost 2 bases to trimming and J lost 5 bases, with 13 bases between them. The CDR3 sequence: CSARLAGAHEQYV. CDR3 bases: TGCAGTGCTAGACTGGCGGGGGCCCACGAGCAGTACGTC.